This T cell receptor beta chain is from a study of T cells in Graves' hyperthyroidism and ophthalmopathy. Notes on the study in general: Most clonotypes expanded in thyroid above 0.001 were likewise present in blood.

This CDR3 has 13 residues. V was pared by 3 bases and J by 7 bases, with 13 bases between. Germline CDR1 reads SQVTM; CDR2 reads ANQGSEA. In regard to this clonotype: Its matching antigen is unknown.

There were TCR beta CDR3 regions amplified from RNA transcripts. The TCR CDR3 was amplified in a first-round RT-PCR using the HTBI primer set. TCRdb re-called the multiplex PCR reads with MiXCR, one entry per CDR3 protein. The table lists about 560,000 distinct CDR3 sequences, about a sixth of them singletons. The sequence came from a woman younger than 35 with Graves' hyperthyroidism. Sequenced: blood. V usage is TRBV29-1 and J usage is TRBJ1-5; a weak D match, TRBD1 (5 bases). CDR3 sequence reads: CSVDSGAGQPQHF. The CDR3 nucleotides read TGCAGCGTTGACTCCGGGGCTGGGCAGCCCCAGCATTTT.